A selection of T cell receptor beta chains follows, all from one sample in a study of response to subunit inactivated influenza vaccine. MiXCR, run by TCRdb on the RT-PCR reads, gives a single entry per CDR3 protein. The table lists about 570,000 distinct CDR3 sequences, approximately 10% of them singletons. The same data also went into a second study, on T cells expressing NK-cell markers.

The material was PBMCs from blood, obtained on the day of vaccination. The receptors derive from a man aged 45-65 years who received an inactivated influenza vaccine. Each CDR3 is given with its conserved first and last residue. D genes are given only for firm matches. Size values are once, few and many counts, or a class for expanded clones, and some rows have none.

v_call: TRBV7-2
j_call: TRBJ2-1
d_call: -
clone_size: many
cdr3_aa: CASSLGLASYNEQFF
cdr3_nt: TGTGCCAGCAGCTTGGGGCTAGCGAGTTACAATGAGCAGTTCTTC

v_call: TRBV11-2
j_call: TRBJ2-5
d_call: -
clone_size: -
cdr3_aa: CASRGETRGEETQYF
cdr3_nt: TGTGCCAGCAGGGGAGAGACCCGTGGGGAAGAGACCCAGTACTTC

v_call: TRBV19
j_call: TRBJ1-6
d_call: -
clone_size: few
cdr3_aa: CASSAEVRNSPLHF
cdr3_nt: TGTGCCAGTAGTGCGGAGGTGCGGAATTCACCCCTCCACTTT

v_call: TRBV20-1
j_call: TRBJ2-7
d_call: TRBD2
clone_size: -
cdr3_aa: CSASPRDYSSYEQYF
cdr3_nt: TGCAGTGCTAGCCCCCGGGACTACAGCTCCTACGAGCAGTACTTC

v_call: TRBV10-3
j_call: TRBJ2-2
d_call: -
clone_size: -
cdr3_aa: CAISESRPGNTGELFF
cdr3_nt: TGTGCCATCAGTGAGTCGAGGCCCGGGAACACCGGGGAGCTGTTTTTT

v_call: TRBV6-5
j_call: TRBJ2-1
d_call: TRBD2
clone_size: few
cdr3_aa: CASSSRLAGGRYNEQFF
cdr3_nt: TGTGCCAGCAGTTCCAGACTAGCGGGAGGAAGGTACAATGAGCAGTTCTTC

v_call: TRBV7-2
j_call: TRBJ1-1
d_call: -
clone_size: -
cdr3_aa: CASSLGLGWNTEAFF
cdr3_nt: TGTGCCAGCAGCTTAGGGTTGGGATGGAACACTGAAGCTTTCTTT

v_call: TRBV6-2/TRBV6-3
j_call: TRBJ2-2
d_call: TRBD1
clone_size: many
cdr3_aa: CASSYPLGDRGHGELFF
cdr3_nt: TGTGCCAGCAGTTACCCGCTTGGGGACAGGGGCCACGGGGAGCTGTTTTTT

v_call: TRBV7-2
j_call: TRBJ2-5
d_call: TRBD2
clone_size: many
cdr3_aa: CASSLPGGPQETQYF
cdr3_nt: TGTGCCAGCAGCTTACCGGGAGGTCCCCAAGAGACCCAGTACTTC

v_call: TRBV28
j_call: TRBJ2-2
d_call: -
clone_size: -
cdr3_aa: CASRPNLHSGTGELFF
cdr3_nt: TGTGCCAGCAGACCCAATCTACATAGCGGAACCGGGGAGCTGTTTTTT

v_call: TRBV11-2
j_call: TRBJ2-7
d_call: -
clone_size: -
cdr3_aa: CASILDPRGMEQYF
cdr3_nt: TGTGCCAGCATCTTAGATCCCCGGGGGATGGAGCAGTACTTC

v_call: TRBV20-1
j_call: TRBJ1-5
d_call: -
clone_size: few
cdr3_aa: CSARDLRDGGNQPQHF
cdr3_nt: TGCAGTGCTAGAGATCTCAGGGACGGCGGCAATCAGCCCCAGCATTTT

v_call: TRBV7-3
j_call: TRBJ2-7
d_call: -
clone_size: -
cdr3_aa: CASSLEVAGPYEQYF
cdr3_nt: TGTGCCAGCAGCTTAGAGGTTGCGGGCCCCTACGAGCAGTACTTC

v_call: TRBV6-2/TRBV6-3
j_call: TRBJ1-5
d_call: -
clone_size: -
cdr3_aa: CASSPRQYPNSNQPQHF
cdr3_nt: TGTGCCAGCAGTCCCAGACAGTATCCTAATTCTAATCAGCCCCAGCATTTT

v_call: TRBV20-1
j_call: TRBJ2-5
d_call: TRBD1
clone_size: few
cdr3_aa: CSATGQGGPLGETQYF
cdr3_nt: TGCAGTGCTACTGGACAGGGGGGGCCACTAGGGGAGACCCAGTACTTC

v_call: TRBV20-1
j_call: TRBJ2-5
d_call: -
clone_size: few
cdr3_aa: CSASQRSQETQYF
cdr3_nt: TGCAGTGCTAGTCAGCGGAGCCAAGAGACCCAGTACTTC

v_call: TRBV28
j_call: TRBJ2-1
d_call: -
clone_size: few
cdr3_aa: CASFKTSLEQFF
cdr3_nt: TGTGCCAGTTTCAAAACTAGCCTCGAGCAGTTCTTC

v_call: TRBV27
j_call: TRBJ2-3
d_call: -
clone_size: few
cdr3_aa: CASSLSGTLPDTQYF
cdr3_nt: TGTGCCAGCAGTTTAAGTGGGACCCTACCAGATACGCAGTATTTT

v_call: TRBV3-1
j_call: TRBJ1-2
d_call: -
clone_size: -
cdr3_aa: CASSQESSAGYGYTF
cdr3_nt: TGTGCCAGCAGCCAAGAATCCTCCGCTGGCTATGGCTACACCTTC

v_call: TRBV28
j_call: TRBJ2-1
d_call: TRBD2
clone_size: few
cdr3_aa: CASSLGGTSRSEQFF
cdr3_nt: TGTGCCAGCAGTTTAGGAGGGACTAGTCGGTCTGAGCAGTTCTTC

v_call: TRBV2
j_call: TRBJ1-6
d_call: -
clone_size: few
cdr3_aa: CASSTGTDYNSPLHF
cdr3_nt: TGTGCCAGCAGCACCGGGACGGACTATAATTCACCCCTCCACTTT

v_call: TRBV2
j_call: TRBJ1-5
d_call: -
clone_size: -
cdr3_aa: CASKGISNQPQHF
cdr3_nt: TGTGCCAGCAAGGGCATAAGCAATCAGCCCCAGCATTTT

v_call: TRBV7-9
j_call: TRBJ2-1
d_call: -
clone_size: many
cdr3_aa: CASSLLASSYNEQFF
cdr3_nt: TGTGCCAGCAGCTTACTAGCGTCCTCCTACAATGAGCAGTTCTTC

v_call: TRBV20-1
j_call: TRBJ2-1
d_call: -
clone_size: -
cdr3_aa: CSASFSENEQFF
cdr3_nt: TGCAGTGCTAGTTTTAGCGAGAATGAGCAGTTCTTC

v_call: TRBV4-3
j_call: TRBJ2-3
d_call: TRBD2
clone_size: few
cdr3_aa: CASSQSSGRVSDTQYF
cdr3_nt: TGCGCCAGCAGCCAATCTAGCGGGAGGGTCTCAGATACGCAGTATTTT

v_call: TRBV24-1
j_call: TRBJ2-4
d_call: -
clone_size: few
cdr3_aa: CATRDGRRPKNIQYF
cdr3_nt: TGTGCCACCAGGGACGGCCGGAGGCCCAAAAACATTCAGTACTTC

v_call: TRBV15
j_call: TRBJ2-7
d_call: TRBD1
clone_size: many
cdr3_aa: CATSTPGQGMGSYEQYF
cdr3_nt: TGTGCCACCAGCACACCGGGACAGGGGATGGGCTCCTACGAGCAGTACTTC

v_call: TRBV12-3/TRBV12-4
j_call: TRBJ2-3
d_call: -
clone_size: few
cdr3_aa: CASSLVGIQGGYTQYF
cdr3_nt: TGTGCCAGCAGTTTAGTAGGGATACAGGGAGGGTATACGCAGTATTTT

v_call: TRBV12-3/TRBV12-4
j_call: TRBJ2-2
d_call: TRBD2
clone_size: -
cdr3_aa: CASSRRTRTGELFF
cdr3_nt: TGTGCCAGCAGTCGCCGGACTAGGACCGGGGAGCTGTTTTTT

v_call: TRBV20-1
j_call: TRBJ2-5
d_call: -
clone_size: -
cdr3_aa: CSARRTARETQYF
cdr3_nt: TGCAGTGCTAGACGGACAGCGAGAGAGACCCAGTACTTC

v_call: TRBV15
j_call: TRBJ2-5
d_call: -
clone_size: few
cdr3_aa: CATSRDSSREETQYF
cdr3_nt: TGTGCCACCAGCAGAGATTCATCCAGGGAAGAGACCCAGTACTTC

v_call: TRBV12-3/TRBV12-4
j_call: TRBJ1-1
d_call: TRBD1
clone_size: many
cdr3_aa: CASSFGTGGSTEAFF
cdr3_nt: TGTGCCAGCAGTTTTGGGACAGGGGGCAGTACTGAAGCTTTCTTT

v_call: TRBV29-1
j_call: TRBJ2-1
d_call: -
clone_size: few
cdr3_aa: CSTLRGGVYNEQFF
cdr3_nt: TGCAGCACCCTCCGGGGAGGCGTATACAATGAGCAGTTCTTC

v_call: TRBV28
j_call: TRBJ2-7
d_call: TRBD1
clone_size: -
cdr3_aa: CASRSTGQLTYEQYF
cdr3_nt: TGTGCCAGCAGATCTACGGGACAGTTGACCTACGAGCAGTACTTC

v_call: TRBV29-1
j_call: TRBJ2-7
d_call: TRBD2
clone_size: many
cdr3_aa: CSVRAGLAASSEQYF
cdr3_nt: TGCAGCGTCCGCGCGGGACTAGCGGCATCCTCCGAGCAGTACTTC